The sample holds one count of the clone carrying this TCR beta chain. The sample comes from a study of blood T cell repertoires in COVID-19. Looking at the study overall: Sites across the United States, Italy and Spain contributed samples from acute and convalescent COVID-19.

Germline V gene lookup returns CDR1 LNHDA and CDR2 SQIVND (reference sequence). The V and J ends lost 3 bases and 4 bases respectively, with 9 bases between them. The CDR3 has 13 residues. As handled by the study authors: Cell counts per sample came from amplifying reference gene primers. Using immunoSEQ multiplex PCR, the repertoire was profiled, and TCRdb retains in-frame clones only, with some absent. D and trimming were read from the DNA, whereas the V and J calls and clone size are those reported in that table. The sample has fewer than 200,000 clones; approximately 92% are singletons. This sequence joins TRBV19 and TRBJ1-1; no clear D gene. This TCR came from a woman between 45 and 60 years old with acute or convalescent COVID-19. The sequenced sample was peripheral blood. The chain's CDR3 is CASSIQVTTEAFF. CDR3 in DNA: TGTGCCAGTAGTATCCAGGTAACCACTGAAGCTTTCTTT.